Each of the 18 T cell receptor beta chains below was sequenced from the same sample in a study of blood T cell repertoires in COVID-19 (dated by TCRdb to 2018 to 2021). Libraries were made using the immunoSEQ multiplex PCR assay. In its TCRdb copy, this immuneACCESS table keeps in-frame sequences only and misses some clones. Where compared with another copy, unresolved V genes explain less than half of these, and the others have no known cause. Recorded for this sample are about 230,000 clones; over 65% of them occurred a single time. Of the sample, approximately 2.6% falls within the top ten clones. Sequenced input: peripheral blood. The receptors shown here come from a woman aged 70-85 years with active or convalescent COVID-19.

This sequence joins TRBV27 and TRBJ2-7, with D perhaps TRBD2 (5 bases). V was pared by 10 bases and J by 1 base, with 23 bases between. CDR3 size: 16 residues. Germline values: CDR1 MNHEY, CDR2 SMNVEV (reference sequence). The CDR3 DNA is TGTGCCACCATGGCAAGGCCTGGGAGCTTGTCCTACGAGCAGTACTTC. Protein: CATMARPGSLSYEQYF.

The CDR3: CSASLAGGDGYTF. The CDR3 DNA reads as TGCAGTGCTAGTTTAGCCGGGGGAGATGGCTACACCTTC. V and J are TRBV20-1 and TRBJ1-2; D perhaps matches TRBD1 (5 bases). The CDR3 loop spans 13 amino acids. Germline loops: CDR1 DFQATT, CDR2 SNEGSKA (reference sequence). The ends were cut back, 3 bases at V and 6 bases at J, with 14 bases in the middle.

CDR3 sequence: CASSLAGVGGSTDTQYF. CDR3 nucleotides: TGTGCCAGCAGCTTAGCGGGTGTCGGGGGGAGCACAGATACGCAGTATTTT. The rearrangement joins TRBV7-2 to TRBJ2-3, with 7 positions matching TRBD2. Germline assignment: CDR1 SGHTA and CDR2 FQGNSA. The V gene end was trimmed by 0 bases and the J gene end by 0 bases; junction bases not matched to a gene: 6. The CDR3 sequence is 17 residues long.

V usage is TRBV3-1 (or the pseudogene TRBV3-2) and J usage is TRBJ1-5; D possibly corresponds to TRBD1 (5 bases). Looked up from germline, CDR1 is LGHDT and CDR2 is YNNKEL (reference sequence). The CDR3 covers 17 residues. Trimming pared 0 bases from V and 2 bases from J, leaving 14 bases between. Written as DNA, the CDR3 is TGTGCCAGCAGCCAAGATCTAGGGCCGGGGGGCAATCAGCCCCAGCATTTT. Its protein product is CASSQDLGPGGNQPQHF.

V is TRBV9 and J is TRBJ2-3, with TRBD2 matching 12 bases. The V and J ends lost 2 bases and 3 bases, in that order; junction bases with no gene match: 10. The CDR3 extends over 18 amino acids. Per the germline V gene, CDR1 is SGDLS and CDR2 is YYNGEE. The CDR3 bases are TGTGCCAGCAGCGTCGCGTACCTGACTAGCGGGAGAACAGATACGCAGTATTTT. This gives the protein CASSVAYLTSGRTDTQYF.

The chain carries TRBV30 and TRBJ2-4; possible D gene TRBD2, 5 bases. Germline assignment: CDR1 GTSNPN and CDR2 SVGIG (reference sequence). The CDR3 loop spans 12 amino acids. V lost 5 bases and J lost 0, with 5 bases in between. The chain's CDR3 is CAWGLAKNIQYF. For the CDR3, the DNA is TGTGCCTGGGGACTAGCCAAAAACATTCAGTACTTC.

This chain links TRBV24-1 with TRBJ2-6; D unresolved. Deletions cut 7 bases from V and 7 bases from J, with 7 bases between. CDR3 length: 12 amino acids. Germline CDR1 reads KGHDR; CDR2 reads SFDVKD. The CDR3 region is CATSDSANVLTF. The DNA of the CDR3 is TGTGCCACCAGCGACTCCGCCAACGTCCTGACTTTC.

This chain connects TRBV13 to TRBJ2-7; a possible D gene is TRBD1 (5 bases). The V gene lost 3 bases and the J gene lost 2 bases, with 14 bases spanning the gap. The CDR3 totals 15 residues. Germline V gives CDR1 PRHDT, CDR2 FYEKMQ (reference sequence). In DNA, the CDR3 is TGTGCCAGCAGCTTTCCCTCAGGGATCACCTACGAGCAGTACTTC. As protein: CASSFPSGITYEQYF.

CDR3 sequence: CAWTATNEKLFF. The CDR3 DNA is TGTGCCTGGACAGCAACTAATGAAAAACTGTTTTTT. The chain combines TRBV30 with TRBJ1-4, with D unresolved. There are 12 residues in the CDR3. The V gene's germline CDR1 is GTSNPN and CDR2 SVGIG (reference sequence). V was cut by 4 bases and J by 0 bases, with 3 bases left in between.

The genes are TRBV12-5 and TRBJ2-5; 9 nucleotides line up with TRBD1. The CDR3 totals 15 residues. Germline CDR1 is LGHNT and CDR2 is FRNRAP. V shed 6 bases, J shed 4 bases, and the junction held 9 bases outside the gene matches. The CDR3 reads CASGAGQGTGETQYF. The CDR3 DNA reads TGTGCTAGTGGGGCCGGACAGGGGACAGGAGAGACCCAGTACTTC.

Regarding this clone: This CDR3 is also generated by other DNA sequences in the sample. This rearrangement joins TRBV18 to TRBJ1-4; weak D call: TRBD1 (5 bases). Trimming stripped 5 bases from V and 2 bases from J, with 12 bases between. Germline loops: CDR1 KGHSH, CDR2 LQKENI. The CDR3 is 15 amino acids. The CDR3 spells CASSRSGGTNEKLFF. The CDR3 bases are TGTGCCAGCTCAAGGAGCGGGGGTACTAATGAAAAACTGTTTTTT.

The chain uses TRBV7-9 and TRBJ1-1; D call uncertain. Trimming took off 3 bases at V and 3 bases at J, with 11 bases between the two ends. This CDR3 region has 14 residues. Germline V gene sequence: CDR1 SEHNR, CDR2 FQNEAQ (reference sequence). CDR3 bases: TGTGCCAGCAGCTTTCTCCAGGTCTACACTGAAGCTTTCTTT. Amino acid sequence: CASSFLQVYTEAFF.

This clone has more than one count but fewer than ten. The chain combines TRBV19 with TRBJ1-2, with TRBD1 identical over 10 bases. In germline, CDR1 is LNHDA, CDR2 SQIVND (reference sequence). With 4 bases clipped from V and 8 bases from J, the junction kept 13 bases outside the gene matches. The CDR3 totals 16 residues. CDR3 sequence (DNA): TGTGCCAGTAGTACCACCCCCATTGACAGGGGGCAAGGCTACACCTTC. It yields the protein CASSTTPIDRGQGYTF.

J is TRBJ1-2 and V is TRBV7-2; TRBD1 matches at 9 bases. Germline trimming cut 2 bases from V and 4 bases from J; bases unmatched to any gene: 8. Germline V gene lookup returns CDR1 SGHTA and CDR2 FQGNSA. CDR3 length equals 16 residues. The CDR3 coding sequence is TGTGCCAGCAGCTTAAGTGGGACAGGGAACCGCTATGGCTACACCTTC. This translates into CASSLSGTGNRYGYTF.

CDR3 in DNA: TGTGCCAGCAGCCAAGAACACCTGGCCTCTAACACCGGGGAGCTGTTTTTT. Residues: CASSQEHLASNTGELFF. The rearrangement links TRBV3-1 (or the pseudogene TRBV3-2) to TRBJ2-2, with D hard to call. The V end lost 0 bases, the J end lost 2 bases, and 13 bases lay between the germline ends. Germline V gene data show CDR1 as LGHDT and CDR2 as YNNKEL (reference sequence). The CDR3 covers 17 residues.

The V and J genes are TRBV9 and TRBJ1-1; possibly TRBD1 for D (5 bases). V was shortened by 0 bases and J by 10 bases, with 10 bases between the two germline ends. This CDR3 spans 12 amino acids. The germline CDR1 and CDR2 sequences are SGDLS and YYNGEE. The CDR3 sequence is CASSVGQGRAFF. CDR3 in DNA: TGTGCCAGCAGCGTAGGGCAGGGCCGAGCTTTCTTT.

This clone was detected only once. The chain has TRBV7-2 and TRBJ2-3; 13 bases fit TRBD2. Per the germline V gene, CDR1 is SGHTA and CDR2 is FQGNSA. The CDR3 totals 16 residues. V shed 3 bases, J shed 6 bases, and the junction held 6 bases outside the gene matches. The DNA for the CDR3 is TGTGCCAGCAGCTTGGGACTAGCGGGATTCGGGGATACGCAGTATTTT. Translating it yields CASSLGLAGFGDTQYF.

This clone was seen only a few times. The chain couples TRBV7-2 to TRBJ2-7; D might be TRBD1 (6 bases). The CDR3 totals 15 residues. The germline gives CDR1 SGHTA, CDR2 FQGNSA. V gave up 5 bases and J gave up 3 bases, with 17 bases separating them. Here the CDR3 reads CASSQGSGLLYEQYF. CDR3 in DNA: TGTGCCAGCAGCCAGGGGTCTGGTCTCCTCTACGAGCAGTACTTC.